What follows are 28 T cell receptor beta chains derived from one specimen sequenced in a study of blood T cells in healthy people across ages (dated by TCRdb to between 2015 and 2017). The library was prepared using 5' RACE. These reads were obtained on an Illumina HiSeq 2500. A second PCR of roughly 6 to 11 cycles was run with a J-beta primer mix and a sample-barcoded 5' primer. In-frame beta chains were kept once TCRdb had trimmed the public reads at Q25 with fastp and called clones with MiXCR. Rows are combined by CDR3 protein, so each entry shows the most common genes and DNA. Counted in this sample were approximately 680,000 distinct CDR3 sequences; roughly 32% of them appeared once. The ten most abundant clones make up roughly 15% of the sample. The sample consisted of blood. These receptors all stem from a woman aged 80 or older in good health. Donor details come from another sample of the same person, matched by shared clones.

This clonotype was detected many times. The rearrangement links TRBV28 to TRBJ2-7; D is possibly TRBD1 (6 bases). This CDR3 has 19 amino acids. V dropped 3 bases and J dropped 0 bases, with 24 bases sitting between them. Germline V CDR1 and CDR2: MDHEN, SYDVKM. CDR3 DNA: TGTGCCAGCAGTTTGGGCTCTCATCTTGGAGGACAGCCCTCCTACGAGCAGTACTTC. Amino acid sequence: CASSLGSHLGGQPSYEQYF. The variable domain in full, with the rest retrieved from reference TRBV28 and TRBJ2-7, is DVKVTQSSRYLVKRTGEKVFLECVQDMDHENMFWYRQDPGLGLRLIYFSYDVKMKEKGDIPEGYSVSREKKERFSLILESASTNQTSMYLCASSLGSHLGGQPSYEQYFGPGTRLTVT.

This clonotype was detected many times. The gene calls are TRBV6-2 or TRBV6-3 and TRBJ2-5; 8 positions match TRBD2. This CDR3 is built from 16 residues. Germline values: CDR1 MNHEY, CDR2 SVGEGT. The ends lost 8 bases at V and 2 bases at J; junction bases unmatched: 13. This CDR3 reads CASGPGERGPQETQYF. The CDR3 DNA reads TGTGCCAGCGGCCCAGGGGAGCGGGGGCCACAAGAGACCCAGTACTTC.

The J gene is TRBJ2-7, the V gene TRBV29-1; 7 bases are shared with TRBD1. Germline V gene lookup returns CDR1 SQVTM and CDR2 ANQGSEA. V dropped 1 base and J dropped 1; count of bases not matched to a gene: 4. The CDR3 sequence is 14 residues long. CDR3 nucleotides: TGCAGCGTTGAAGGCCTCAGGGGGTCCTACGAGCAGTACTTC. Protein: CSVEGLRGSYEQYF.

With regard to this clonotype: This may stem from a read error, because a much larger clone lies one nucleotide away. The V and J genes are TRBV11-1 and TRBJ2-6; unclear D gene. CDR1 is SGHAT, CDR2 FQDESV, per germline (reference sequence). The V end was cut by 4 bases, the J end by 4 bases, with 17 bases between. CDR3 length equals 17 residues. CDR3 in DNA: TGTGCCAGCAGCTCCCTGCCGAGACTTGCCGGGGCCAACGTCCTGACTTTC. Protein sequence: CASSSLPRLAGANVLTF.

The table lists this clonotype with a count of one. The V and J genes are TRBV7-9 and TRBJ2-3, with D uncertain. With 6 bases removed from V and 2 bases from J, the gap between germline ends came to 9 bases. Germline-derived CDR1 and CDR2 are SEHNR and FQNEAQ (reference sequence). There are 13 residues in the CDR3. CDR3 sequence: CASRLTSTDTQYF. The CDR3 DNA follows: TGTGCCAGCAGACTAACATCCACAGATACGCAGTATTTT.

The chain is built from TRBV30 and TRBJ2-2, with 12 nucleotides matching TRBD2. Looked up from germline, CDR1 is GTSNPN and CDR2 is SVGIG (reference sequence). The CDR3 runs 15 residues. V lost 0 bases and J lost 6; bases outside the gene matches: 2. In DNA, the CDR3 is TGTGCCTGGAGTGTACTAGCGGGGGGTTCCGGGGAGCTGTTTTTT. Translated, it gives CAWSVLAGGSGELFF.

This clonotype has a handful of counts. This chain joins TRBV11-2 and TRBJ1-1; D remains unclear. The germline V gene encodes CDR1 SGHAT and CDR2 FQNNGV. Trimming stripped 3 bases from V and 6 bases from J, with 8 bases between. The CDR3 runs 12 residues. The CDR3 nucleotides are TGTGCCAGCAGCTTGAAGGGTGCTGAAGCTTTCTTT. Protein product: CASSLKGAEAFF.

This clonotype was recorded many times. The genes are TRBV6-6 and TRBJ1-2; 7 bases map to TRBD1. The J segment lost 3 bases and the V segment lost 8 bases, leaving 12 bases of the junction unmatched. Per the germline V gene, CDR1 is MNHNY and CDR2 is SVGAGI (reference sequence). The CDR3 sequence is 15 residues long. The CDR3, as DNA: TGTGCCAGCGTTCCCCCAAGGGGGCTGGACTATGGCTACACCTTC. Protein: CASVPPRGLDYGYTF.

The sample holds a few counts of this clonotype. The chain combines TRBV6-6 with TRBJ2-2; weak D call: TRBD1 (7 bases). This CDR3 has 16 amino acids. Germline V lookup: CDR1 MNHNY, CDR2 SVGAGI (reference sequence). V was clipped by 0 bases and J by 2 bases, with 10 bases between them. The CDR3 nucleotides read TGTGCCAGCAGTTACTCCGGAGGGGGCAACACCGGGGAGCTGTTTTTT. Translation gives CASSYSGGGNTGELFF.

This clonotype has more than one count but fewer than ten. A much more abundant neighbour one base away suggests this may be a read error. The chain couples TRBV20-1 to TRBJ2-5; 10 positions agree with TRBD2. There are 15 residues in the CDR3. Germline V gives CDR1 DFQATT, CDR2 SNEGSKA (reference sequence). Written as DNA, the CDR3 is TGCAGTGCTAGTATCGAGCGGGGGGGCCAAGAGGCCCAGTACTTC. Protein sequence: CSASIERGGQEAQYF.

This clonotype was counted ten times or more. This chain links TRBV4-2 with TRBJ2-3; 10 bases match TRBD1. V shed 0 bases, J shed 5 bases, and the junction held 5 bases outside the gene matches. The CDR3 runs to 16 residues. Germline-derived CDR1 and CDR2 are LGHNA and YNFKEQ. The CDR3 loop reads CASSQEGTGVRDTQYF. The CDR3 region has the DNA TGTGCCAGCAGCCAAGAGGGGACAGGGGTGCGAGATACGCAGTATTTT.

This rearrangement joins TRBV20-1 to TRBJ2-1, with D tentatively TRBD2 (6 bases). The germline V gene encodes CDR1 DFQATT and CDR2 SNEGSKA (reference sequence). Trimming removed 0 bases from V and 5 bases from J, with 20 bases in between. This CDR3 contains 17 residues. The CDR3 protein is CSARDLPQRVVDNEQFF. The CDR3 DNA sequence: TGCAGTGCTAGAGATCTCCCCCAGCGGGTGGTCGACAATGAGCAGTTCTTC.

This clonotype was picked up a small number of times. J is TRBJ2-7 and V is TRBV5-1; 12 bases are a match to TRBD2. V lost 3 bases and J lost 5; bases outside the gene matches: 6. There are 15 residues in the CDR3. Germline V gene sequence: CDR1 SGHRS, CDR2 YFSETQ. CDR3 sequence reads: CASSSSSSGGDEQYF. In DNA form, the CDR3 reads TGCGCCAGCAGCTCCTCGTCTAGCGGGGGGGACGAGCAGTACTTC.

V usage is TRBV20-1 and J usage is TRBJ1-2; 7 bases map to TRBD1. The CDR3 sequence is 14 residues long. V gave up 5 bases and J gave up 0 bases; unmatched junction bases: 6. Per the germline V gene, CDR1 is DFQATT and CDR2 is SNEGSKA (reference sequence). The CDR3, as DNA: TGCAGTGCTCCGGGACAGTTAGCTAACTATGGCTACACCTTC. This translates into CSAPGQLANYGYTF.

The chain couples TRBV6-1 to TRBJ2-7; TRBD1 matches at 8 bases. Germline assignment: CDR1 MNHNS and CDR2 SASEGT. The CDR3 totals 16 residues. Trimming cost V 7 bases and J 2 bases; bases outside gene matches: 13. This chain's CDR3 is CASIISRTGITYEQYF. In DNA form, the CDR3 reads TGTGCCAGCATCATCTCCAGGACAGGGATTACCTACGAGCAGTACTTC.

This clonotype was picked up many times. The rearrangement links TRBV27 to TRBJ2-7; tentatively, D is TRBD1 or TRBD2 (6 bases each). The J call could be wrong; TRBJ2-5 is a better fit for the DNA end. Germline CDR1 is MNHEY and CDR2 is SMNVEV (reference sequence). This CDR3 region has 15 residues. CDR3 in amino acids: CASSLGGRGEETQYF. The CDR3 nucleotides are TGTGCCAGCAGCCTAGGCGGTAGGGGGGAAGAGACCCAGTACTTC.

This clonotype was seen ten or more times. This sequence joins TRBV7-9 and TRBJ1-4, with 12 bases that match TRBD1. Germline CDR1 SEHNR, CDR2 FQNEAQ (reference sequence). The CDR3 spans 15 residues. Trimming removed 6 bases from V and 3 bases from J; junction bases left unmatched: 2. The CDR3 sequence: CASRGQGAANEKLFF. As DNA, the CDR3 is TGTGCCAGCAGGGGACAGGGGGCCGCTAATGAAAAACTGTTTTTT.

The chain has TRBV3-1 and TRBJ1-4; D remains ambiguous. Germline V CDR1 and CDR2: LGHDT, YNNKEL (reference sequence). The CDR3 contains 15 residues. V shed 0 bases and J shed 0 bases, with 5 bases lying between them. As DNA, the CDR3 is TGTGCCAGCAGCCAAGATGGTGCAACTAATGAAAAACTGTTTTTT. Translated, it gives CASSQDGATNEKLFF.

This clonotype was seen a few times. The gene calls are TRBV6-2 or TRBV6-3 and TRBJ1-2; 8 bases align to TRBD1. This CDR3 has 13 amino acids. The V gene end was trimmed by 6 bases and the J gene end by 8 bases; junction bases not matched to a gene: 8. CDR1 is MNHEY and CDR2 is SVGEGT in the germline V gene. Here the CDR3 DNA reads TGTGCCAGCAGGCGAGGACAGGGCTCGGGCTACACCTTC. This sequence encodes CASRRGQGSGYTF.

In this sample, this clonotype turned up many times. This chain links TRBV3-1 with TRBJ2-7, with D possibly being TRBD2 (6 bases). The J call may be mistaken, given a closer DNA end match to TRBJ2-5. This CDR3 is 14 amino acids long. Germline-derived CDR1 and CDR2 are LGHDT and YNNKEL (reference sequence). This chain's CDR3 is CASSQRGRRETQYF. Here the CDR3 DNA reads TGTGCCAGCAGCCAGAGAGGGAGGAGAGAGACCCAGTACTTC.

This clonotype was seen ten or more times. This rearrangement joins TRBV7-2 to TRBJ2-5; D is tentatively TRBD1 or TRBD2 (6 bases each). Trimming removed 5 bases at V and 5 bases at J, with 15 bases between. The CDR3 totals 14 residues. Germline-derived CDR1 and CDR2 are SGHTA and FQGNSA. The CDR3 DNA reads as TGTGCCAGCAGCGCGGACAGCGGAGGGGAGACCCAGTACTTC. It translates to CASSADSGGETQYF.

At least ten counts were recorded for this clonotype. The genes are TRBV5-1 and TRBJ2-5, with D perhaps matching TRBD2 (7 bases). The germline V gene encodes CDR1 SGHRS and CDR2 YFSETQ. The CDR3 is 14 residues long. V lost 2 bases to trimming and J lost 5 bases, with 13 bases between them. In DNA, the CDR3 is TGCGCCAGCAGCTTTGGCGGGGGCCCGGAGACCCAGTACTTC. This sequence encodes CASSFGGGPETQYF. Full variable domain (missing parts from reference TRBV5-1 and TRBJ2-5): KAGVTQTPRYLIKTRGQQVTLSCSPISGHRSVSWYQQTPGQGLQFLFEYFSETQRNKGNFPGRFSGRQFSNSRSEMNVSTLELGDSALYLCASSFGGGPETQYFGPGTRLLVL.

This clonotype was seen ten or more times. An end of the junction does not agree with germline; a read error may underlie this. The gene calls are TRBV5-1 and TRBJ1-2, with 8 bases lining up with TRBD1. The germline V gene has CDR1 SGHRS and CDR2 YFSETQ. The CDR3 totals 16 residues. The CDR3 protein is CASSLAQGAAYYGYTF. In nucleotides, the CDR3 is TGCGCCAGCAGTTTGGCTCAGGGGGCCGCGTACTATGGCTACACCTTC.

The table lists this clonotype with many counts. The J gene is TRBJ1-4, the V gene TRBV21-1. TRBV21-1 is marked as a pseudogene. The length of the CDR3 is 15 residues. CDR3: CASSKVSGFNEKLFF. In DNA form, the CDR3 reads TGTGCCAGCAGCAAAGTGTCAGGATTTAATGAAAAACTGTTTTTT.

This clonotype was found many times. The chain is built from TRBV7-2 and TRBJ2-5, with a weak D call TRBD1 (5 bases). CDR1 and CDR2 (germline): SGHTA, FQGNSA. Trimming took off 3 bases at V and 5 bases at J, with 13 bases between the two ends. This CDR3 comprises 14 residues. The CDR3 reads CASSLSQGRETQYF. The CDR3 DNA is TGTGCCAGCAGCTTGAGTCAGGGAAGGGAGACCCAGTACTTC. Looking up the rest from reference TRBV7-2 and TRBJ2-5 gives the full variable domain: GAGVSQSPSNKVTEKGKDVELRCDPISGHTALYWYRQSLGQGLEFLIYFQGNSAPDKSGLPSDRFSAERTGGSVSTLTIQRTQQEDSAVYLCASSLSQGRETQYFGPGTRLLVL.

This clonotype was recorded at least ten times. This chain links TRBV20-1 with TRBJ2-7, with 9 bases fitting TRBD1. CDR1 and CDR2 from the germline V gene are DFQATT and SNEGSKA (reference sequence). The CDR3 runs 15 residues. With V trimmed by 6 bases and J by 6 bases, 15 bases remained unmatched. CDR3 nucleotides: TGCAGTGCCGCCCCAGCGGGACAGGGTTCTTCCGAGCAGTACTTC. Translated, it gives CSAAPAGQGSSEQYF.

This clonotype was picked up many times. The chain links TRBV7-6 to TRBJ2-3; unclear D gene. The length of the CDR3 is 15 residues. Germline V lookup: CDR1 SGHVS, CDR2 FNYEAQ. V was trimmed by 5 bases and J by 1 base, leaving 13 bases between them. The CDR3 reads CASSLLPLGTDTQYF. The DNA for the CDR3 is TGTGCCAGCAGCCTTCTCCCCCTAGGCACAGATACGCAGTATTTT.

The chain is built from TRBV4-1 and TRBJ2-1; 7 bases line up with TRBD1. CDR1 is MGHRA, CDR2 YSYEKL, per germline. V lost 1 base and J lost 2; bases outside the gene matches: 5. This CDR3 spans 16 amino acids. In DNA form, the CDR3 reads TGCGCCAGCAGCCAAGGCCCCAGGGGGACCTACAATGAGCAGTTCTTC. Its translation is CASSQGPRGTYNEQFF.